This entry lists 19 T cell receptor beta chains sequenced from one sample in a study of cytomegalovirus exposure and HLA in healthy donors. Primers: 60 Vbeta forward and 13 Jbeta reverse. Repertoires were generated with immunoSEQ multiplex PCR, while TCRdb's copy carries only in-frame clones and drops some. The sample holds 60,000 to 90,000 clones, 70% seen once. Specimen: PBMCs. These receptors originate from a woman aged 50 to 60 in good health and CMV-seropositive.

The chain joins TRBV10-1 to TRBJ2-7; 11 positions match TRBD1. Per the germline V gene, CDR1 is WNHNN and CDR2 is SYGVQD (reference sequence). This CDR3 has 15 amino acids. V lost 4 bases, J lost 0 bases, and 2 bases stayed unmatched. The CDR3 bases are TGCGCCAGCAGTGGCGGGACAGGGGGCTCCTACGAGCAGTACTTC. Its translation is CASSGGTGGSYEQYF.

Only a few counts were recorded for this clone. In DNA form, the CDR3 reads TGTGCCAGCAGCTACGACACGGGGACAGGGGGCTCCTACAATGAGCAGTTCTTC. Protein: CASSYDTGTGGSYNEQFF. This chain joins TRBV7-8 and TRBJ2-1; 11 bases align to TRBD1. Germline-derived CDR1 and CDR2 are SGHVS and FQNEAQ. V shed 4 bases and J 0 bases; nucleotides not matched to a gene: 8. CDR3 length equals 18 residues.

The chain joins TRBV2 to TRBJ2-1; 13 bases align to TRBD2. In germline, CDR1 is SNHLY, CDR2 FYNNEI. Germline trimming cut 7 bases from V and 16 bases from J; bases unmatched to any gene: 7. The CDR3 is 12 residues long. DNA for the CDR3: TGTGCCAGCATGGGACTAGCGGGACGGGATTTCTTC. Its translation is CASMGLAGRDFF.

The chain recombines TRBV30 with TRBJ1-5; possible D gene TRBD1, 6 bases. Germline V gene sequence: CDR1 GTSNPN, CDR2 SVGIG (reference sequence). Trimming took 0 bases from V and 5 from J, leaving 11 bases between them. There are 14 residues in the CDR3. CDR3 region: CAWSVGQGYQPQHF. As DNA, the CDR3 is TGTGCCTGGAGTGTGGGCCAGGGGTATCAGCCCCAGCATTTT.

The chain employs TRBV5-6 and TRBJ1-2; possible D gene TRBD1, 5 bases. The CDR3 contains 13 residues. Germline CDR1 reads SGHDT; CDR2 reads YYEEEE. Trimming took 1 base from V and 4 from J, leaving 8 bases between them. The DNA for the CDR3 is TGTGCCAGCAGCTTGAGGGGACTCTATGGCTACACCTTC. It encodes CASSLRGLYGYTF.

The chain employs TRBV7-8 and TRBJ1-4, with 7 bases that match TRBD1. Per the germline V gene, CDR1 is SGHVS and CDR2 is FQNEAQ. The V and J ends lost 5 bases and 10 bases, in that order; junction bases with no gene match: 10. The CDR3 is 14 amino acids. CDR3 in amino acids: CASSKEGTDAKLFF. The CDR3 coding sequence is TGTGCCAGCAGCAAAGAAGGGACAGATGCAAAACTGTTTTTT.

The chain recombines TRBV2 with TRBJ1-4, with D unresolved. Germline V gene sequence: CDR1 SNHLY, CDR2 FYNNEI. Trimming stripped 7 bases from V and 4 bases from J, with 10 bases between. The CDR3 spans 13 residues. CDR3 nucleotides: TGTGCCAGCACGGGTCGGGTTAATGAAAAACTGTTTTTT. Residues: CASTGRVNEKLFF.

The V call is TRBV30, the J call TRBJ2-7; D perhaps matches TRBD2 (6 bases). Trimming removed 3 bases from V and 7 bases from J, with 10 bases in between. The germline V gene encodes CDR1 GTSNPN and CDR2 SVGIG (reference sequence). The CDR3 loop spans 11 amino acids. The CDR3 DNA is TGTGCCTGGAGCCCCGCGGGGGAGCAGTACTTC. Its translation: CAWSPAGEQYF.

J is TRBJ1-1 and V is TRBV6-1, with 7 positions matching TRBD1. V dropped 4 bases and J dropped 7; count of bases not matched to a gene: 6. In germline, CDR1 is MNHNS, CDR2 SASEGT. The CDR3 extends over 13 amino acids. Written as DNA, the CDR3 is TGTGCCAGCAGTGGGGACAGTAGCCTTGAAGCTTTCTTT. This sequence encodes CASSGDSSLEAFF.

The rearrangement joins TRBV6-6 to TRBJ1-1; 11 positions agree with TRBD1. V trimming: 8 bases; J trimming: 4 bases; junction bases outside the gene matches: 3. The CDR3 is 13 amino acids. The V gene's germline CDR1 is MNHNY and CDR2 SVGAGI (reference sequence). The CDR3 DNA follows: TGTGCCAGCTGTGGGACAGGGGGCACTGAAGCTTTCTTT. Translation gives CASCGTGGTEAFF.

This clone showed up many times. The rearrangement joins TRBV4-2 to TRBJ1-3, with 8 bases fitting TRBD1. The CDR3 length is 17 residues. J lost 2 bases, V lost 0 bases, and 6 bases had no gene match. Per the germline V gene, CDR1 is LGHNA and CDR2 is YNFKEQ. CDR3 loop: CASSQDFMGQAGNTIYF. CDR3 bases: TGTGCCAGCAGCCAAGATTTCATGGGACAGGCTGGAAACACCATATATTTT.

V is TRBV10-3 and J is TRBJ1-1; D is perhaps TRBD1 (6 bases). The V gene's germline CDR1 is ENHRY and CDR2 SYGVKD. V shed 6 bases and J shed 4 bases, with 12 bases lying between them. The CDR3 has 13 amino acids. The CDR3 sequence: CAIRVQGSTEAFF. The CDR3 bases are TGTGCCATCAGGGTACAGGGCTCCACTGAAGCTTTCTTT.

The chain couples TRBV5-8 to TRBJ2-2; 7 bases line up with TRBD1. The CDR3 contains 15 residues. Germline CDR1 is SGHTS and CDR2 is YDEGEE. The junction had 8 bases not matched to a gene; V was cut back by 0 bases and J by 9 bases. The CDR3 DNA is TGTGCCAGCAGCTTGGGGGACAGTATTTTCCGGGAGCTGTTTTTT. It is translated as CASSLGDSIFRELFF. The variable domain in full, with the rest retrieved from reference TRBV5-8 and TRBJ2-2, is EAGVTQSPTHLIKTRGQQATLRCSPISGHTSVYWYQQALGLGLQFLLWYDEGEERNRGNFPPRFSGRQFPNYSSELNVNALELEDSALYLCASSLGDSIFRELFFGEGSRLTVL.

This chain uses TRBV7-2 with TRBJ2-1; TRBD1 aligns across 7 bases. CDR1 is SGHTA and CDR2 is FQGNSA in the germline V gene. The J segment lost 3 bases and the V segment lost 4 bases, leaving 9 bases of the junction unmatched. The CDR3 runs to 16 residues. CDR3 sequence reads: CASSSTRQGFYNEQFF. The DNA of the CDR3 is TGTGCCAGCAGCTCTACCCGACAGGGCTTCTACAATGAGCAGTTCTTC.

The rearrangement links TRBV2 to TRBJ2-3; tentative D call: TRBD2 (6 bases). The V and J ends lost 5 bases and 6 bases respectively, with 15 bases between them. CDR3 length equals 14 residues. Germline V gene lookup returns CDR1 SNHLY and CDR2 FYNNEI. The CDR3: CASSPQGGGDTQYF. For the CDR3, the DNA is TGTGCCAGCAGTCCTCAGGGTGGGGGGGATACGCAGTATTTT.

The V and J genes are TRBV6-5 and TRBJ1-6, with 9 nucleotides matching TRBD1. The J segment lost 7 bases and the V segment lost 6 bases, leaving 7 bases of the junction unmatched. Germline values: CDR1 MNHEY, CDR2 SVGAGI. The CDR3 loop spans 15 amino acids. This CDR3 reads CASSPRDRDNSPLHF. The CDR3 bases are TGTGCCAGCAGCCCCCGGGACAGGGACAATTCACCCCTCCACTTT.

This clone has just one count. V usage is TRBV28 and J usage is TRBJ2-2; 9 positions match TRBD1. V lost 6 bases to trimming and J lost 6 bases; unmatched junction nucleotides: 8. Germline CDR1 MDHEN, CDR2 SYDVKM. The CDR3 extends over 15 amino acids. The DNA for the CDR3 is TGTGCCAGCAGCCCGGGACAGGGTGCTTCCGGGGAGCTGTTTTTT. Residues: CASSPGQGASGELFF.

V and J are TRBV18 and TRBJ2-7, with 7 bases identical to TRBD2. With 4 bases clipped from V and 6 bases from J, the junction kept 9 bases outside the gene matches. The CDR3 sequence is 14 residues long. Germline V CDR1 and CDR2: KGHSH, LQKENI. CDR3 sequence (DNA): TGTGCCAGCTCACGCAGTGCGGGGGAAGGCGAGCAGTACTTC. The encoded protein is CASSRSAGEGEQYF.

The table lists this clone with a count of one. V gene TRBV5-1 combines with J gene TRBJ1-5, with D perhaps matching TRBD1 (5 bases). The CDR3 length is 15 residues. Deletions cut 0 bases from V and 3 bases from J, with 10 bases between. From germline, CDR1 is SGHRS and CDR2 YFSETQ. This chain's CDR3 is CASSLGAGLNQPQHF. In DNA form, the CDR3 reads TGCGCCAGCAGCTTGGGGGCAGGGCTCAATCAGCCCCAGCATTTT.